What follows is one T cell receptor (beta chain) and its context. The entry originates in a study of blood T cell dynamics during melanoma immunotherapy. All DNA from each sorted CD8+ subset was loaded. The repertoire was sequenced with immunoSEQ multiplex PCR; TCRdb's copy has only in-frame clones and lacks some. The data hold over 10,000 clones, with about 91% observed a single time. Time point denoted: pre-treatment baseline. Samples come from before therapy and from week 3 after the first blockade cycle. This CDR3 has 13 amino acids. Germline V lookup: CDR1 LNHDA, CDR2 SQIVND (reference sequence). V lost 10 bases, J lost 3 bases, and 16 bases lay in between.

The source was effector memory CD8+ T cells from blood, collected from a patient treated with checkpoint blockade. V usage is TRBV19 and J usage is TRBJ2-7, with D possibly TRBD1 on 5 matching bases. The sequence was collected from a human donor with melanoma. Written as DNA, the CDR3 is TGTGCCACCAGGGCATCTCCCTTCTACGAGCAGTACTTC. Residues: CATRASPFYEQYF. Filled out from reference TRBV19 and TRBJ2-7, the complete variable domain reads DGGITQSPKYLFRKEGQNVTLSCEQNLNHDAMYWYRQDPGQGLRLIYYSQIVNDFQKGDIAEGYSVSREKKESFPLTVTSAQKNPTAFYLCATRASPFYEQYFGPGTRLTVT.